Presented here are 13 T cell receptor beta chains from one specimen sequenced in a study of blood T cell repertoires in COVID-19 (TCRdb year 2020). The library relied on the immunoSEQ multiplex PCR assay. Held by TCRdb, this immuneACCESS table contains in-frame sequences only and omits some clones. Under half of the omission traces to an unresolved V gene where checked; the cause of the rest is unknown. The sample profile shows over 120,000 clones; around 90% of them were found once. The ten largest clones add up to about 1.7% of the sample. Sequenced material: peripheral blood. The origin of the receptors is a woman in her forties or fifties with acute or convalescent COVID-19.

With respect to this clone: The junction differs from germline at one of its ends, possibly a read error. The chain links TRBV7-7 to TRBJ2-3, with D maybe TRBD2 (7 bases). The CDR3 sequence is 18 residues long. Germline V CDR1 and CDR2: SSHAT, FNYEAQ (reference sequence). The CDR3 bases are TGTGCTAGCAGCTTAGGAGCAGATCGCGGGGGCCGCACAGATACGCAGTATTTT. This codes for CASSLGADRGGRTDTQYF.

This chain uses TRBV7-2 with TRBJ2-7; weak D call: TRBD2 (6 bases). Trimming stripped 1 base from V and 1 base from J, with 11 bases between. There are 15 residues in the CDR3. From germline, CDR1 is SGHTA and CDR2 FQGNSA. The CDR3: CASSLVGGNSYEQYF. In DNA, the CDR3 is TGTGCCAGCAGCTTAGTGGGGGGAAATTCCTACGAGCAGTACTTC.

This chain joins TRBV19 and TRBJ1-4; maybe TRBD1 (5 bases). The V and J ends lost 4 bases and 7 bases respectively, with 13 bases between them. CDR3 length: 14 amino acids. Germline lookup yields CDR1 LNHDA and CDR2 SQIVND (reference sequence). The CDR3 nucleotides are TGTGCCAGTAGTAGTGGGGCGATGGCTGAAAAACTGTTTTTT. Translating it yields CASSSGAMAEKLFF.

CDR3 sequence (DNA): TGTGCCAGCAGCTTCTCTTGGGACAGGGGAAACACCATATATTTT. Protein product: CASSFSWDRGNTIYF. The chain couples TRBV5-8 to TRBJ1-3; TRBD1 matches at 8 bases. The CDR3 spans 15 residues. The germline V gene encodes CDR1 SGHTS and CDR2 YDEGEE. J was trimmed by 4 bases and V by 2 bases; bases with no gene match: 5.

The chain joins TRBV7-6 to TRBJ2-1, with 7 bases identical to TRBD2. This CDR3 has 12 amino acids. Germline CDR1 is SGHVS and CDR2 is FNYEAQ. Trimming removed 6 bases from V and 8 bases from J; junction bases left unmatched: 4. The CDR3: CASRSTSDEQFF. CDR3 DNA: TGTGCCAGCAGAAGTACTAGCGATGAGCAGTTCTTC. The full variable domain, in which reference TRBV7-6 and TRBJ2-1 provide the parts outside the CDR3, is GAGVSQSPRYKVTKRGQDVALRCDPISGHVSLYWYRQALGQGPEFLTYFNYEAQQDKSGLPNDRFSAERPEGSISTLTIQRTEQRDSAMYRCASRSTSDEQFFGPGTRLTVL.

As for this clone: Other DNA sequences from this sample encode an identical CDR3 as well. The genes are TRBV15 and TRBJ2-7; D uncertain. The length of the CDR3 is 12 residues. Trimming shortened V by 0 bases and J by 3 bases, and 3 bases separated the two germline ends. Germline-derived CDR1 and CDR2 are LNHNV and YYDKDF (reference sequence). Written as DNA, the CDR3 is TGTGCCACCAGCAGAGACTTCTACGAGCAGTACTTC. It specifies CATSRDFYEQYF.

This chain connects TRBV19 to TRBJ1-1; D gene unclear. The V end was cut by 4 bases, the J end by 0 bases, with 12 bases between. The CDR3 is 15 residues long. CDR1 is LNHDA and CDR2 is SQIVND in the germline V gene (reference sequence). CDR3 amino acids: CASSNPPGLNTEAFF. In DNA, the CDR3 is TGTGCCAGTAGTAACCCCCCGGGTTTGAACACTGAAGCTTTCTTT. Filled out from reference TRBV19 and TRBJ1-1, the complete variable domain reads DGGITQSPKYLFRKEGQNVTLSCEQNLNHDAMYWYRQDPGQGLRLIYYSQIVNDFQKGDIAEGYSVSREKKESFPLTVTSAQKNPTAFYLCASSNPPGLNTEAFFGQGTRLTVV.

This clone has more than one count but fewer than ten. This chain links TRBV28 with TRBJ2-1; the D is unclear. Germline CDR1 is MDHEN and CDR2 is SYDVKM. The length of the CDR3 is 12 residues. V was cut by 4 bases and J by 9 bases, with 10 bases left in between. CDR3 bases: TGTGCCAGCAGTTCCTCAGTTCGTGAGCAGTTCTTC. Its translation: CASSSSVREQFF.

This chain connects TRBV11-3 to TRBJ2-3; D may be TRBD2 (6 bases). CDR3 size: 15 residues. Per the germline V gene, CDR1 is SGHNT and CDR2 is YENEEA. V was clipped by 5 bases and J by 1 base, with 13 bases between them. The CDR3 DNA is TGTGCCAGCAGCGTGGGCGGGGTGGGCACAGATACGCAGTATTTT. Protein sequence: CASSVGGVGTDTQYF.

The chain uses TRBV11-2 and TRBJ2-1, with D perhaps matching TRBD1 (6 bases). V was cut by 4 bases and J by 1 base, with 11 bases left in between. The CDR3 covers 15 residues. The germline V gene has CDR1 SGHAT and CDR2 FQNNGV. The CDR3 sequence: CASSYRAGSYNEQFF. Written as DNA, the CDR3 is TGTGCCAGCAGCTACAGGGCGGGTTCCTACAATGAGCAGTTCTTC.

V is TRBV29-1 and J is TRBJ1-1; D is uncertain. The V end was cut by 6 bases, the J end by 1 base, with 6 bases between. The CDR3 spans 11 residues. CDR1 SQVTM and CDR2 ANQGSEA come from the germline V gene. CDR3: CSVTANTEAFF. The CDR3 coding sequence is TGCAGCGTAACAGCGAACACTGAAGCTTTCTTT.

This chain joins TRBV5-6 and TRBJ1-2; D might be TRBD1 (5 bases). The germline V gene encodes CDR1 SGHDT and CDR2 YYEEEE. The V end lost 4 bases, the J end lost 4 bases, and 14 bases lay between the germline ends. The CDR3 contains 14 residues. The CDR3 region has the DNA TGTGCCAGCAGCCGACCTCGGGGGGTCTATGGCTACACCTTC. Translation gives CASSRPRGVYGYTF.

The CDR3 bases are TGTGCCAGCGGACTATATGGCACCGGGGAGCTGTTTTTT. This encodes CASGLYGTGELFF. The V gene is TRBV12-3 or TRBV12-4, the J gene TRBJ2-2; D possibly corresponds to TRBD2 (6 bases). Between the trimmed V and J ends, which lost 8 bases and 4 bases, there was a span of 11 bases. This CDR3 is built from 13 residues.